A single sample gave rise to the 18 T cell receptor beta chains below, sequenced in a study of blood T cells in healthy people across ages. With a J-beta primer mix and a sample-barcoded 5' primer, a second PCR ran roughly 7 to 11 cycles. TCRdb re-analysed the 5' RACE reads in MiXCR, keeping a single row per CDR3 protein. This table has hundreds of thousands of distinct CDR3 sequences, more than 50% appearing once. Input material: blood. The receptors shown here come from a man between 40 and 49 years old in good health.

The genes are TRBV27 and TRBJ2-5, with TRBD1 identical over 7 bases. Trimming took 5 bases from V and 11 from J; bases not matched to a gene: 17. This CDR3 has 15 residues. CDR1 is MNHEY, CDR2 SMNVEV, per germline (reference sequence). DNA for the CDR3: TGTGCCAGCAGTGTGGACAGGAGCACCTACAATGAGCAGTACTTC. This codes for CASSVDRSTYNEQYF.

The chain employs TRBV9 and TRBJ2-4, with unresolved D. V shed 5 bases and J shed 5 bases, with 17 bases lying between them. Per germline, CDR1 SGDLS and CDR2 YYNGEE. This CDR3 has 15 residues. The CDR3 spells CASSNGPQIQNIQYF. The CDR3 DNA follows: TGTGCCAGCAGTAACGGACCTCAGATCCAAAACATTCAGTACTTC.

This clonotype was seen only a few times. This rearrangement joins TRBV7-3 to TRBJ2-5; D remains ambiguous. Germline V gives CDR1 SGHTA, CDR2 FQGTGA. The CDR3 has 14 residues. Trimming removed 5 bases from V and 0 bases from J, with 10 bases in between. The CDR3 nucleotides read TGTGCCAGCAGCCCCCAGGTTAACCAAGAGACCCAGTACTTC. Amino acid sequence: CASSPQVNQETQYF.

Of note for this clonotype: This likely comes from a read error, as the CDR3 has no conserved phenylalanine or tryptophan at its end. The gene calls are TRBV5-5 and TRBJ2-7, with 8 bases aligning to TRBD1. The length of the CDR3 is 16 residues. V shed 5 bases, J shed 4 bases, and the junction held 14 bases outside the gene matches. Germline V gene data show CDR1 as SGHKS and CDR2 as YYEKEE (reference sequence). CDR3 region: CASSLRQAQGVYEQYI. In DNA form, the CDR3 reads TGTGCCAGCAGTTTGAGGCAGGCACAGGGGGTTTACGAGCAGTACATC.

The table lists this clonotype with a few counts. The V gene is TRBV25-1, the J gene TRBJ2-7, with D unclear. CDR3 length: 16 residues. V was pared by 3 bases and J by 4 bases, with 19 bases between. The germline gives CDR1 MGHDK, CDR2 SYGVNS. CDR3 protein: CASSDGIKTKLYEQYF. The CDR3 region has the DNA TGTGCCAGCAGTGATGGTATTAAGACAAAGCTGTACGAGCAGTACTTC.

V and J are TRBV12-3 or TRBV12-4 and TRBJ1-1; D is undetermined. The CDR3 contains 13 residues. Trimming left V 2 bases short and J 5 bases short, with 9 bases between. The CDR3 DNA reads TGTGCCAGCAGTTTATCGGGTCCAACTGAAGCTTTCTTT. Translated, it gives CASSLSGPTEAFF.

There are a few counts of this clonotype. The chain couples TRBV20-1 to TRBJ2-3, with D perhaps TRBD2 (7 bases). Germline-derived CDR1 and CDR2 are DFQATT and SNEGSKA (reference sequence). The CDR3 is made up of 14 amino acids. Trimming took off 6 bases at V and 3 bases at J, with 16 bases between the two ends. The CDR3 nucleotides read TGCAGTGCCCCAACGGGGGGCGCGACAGATACGCAGTATTTT. It translates to CSAPTGGATDTQYF.

This clonotype showed up just a few times. V and J are TRBV12-3 or TRBV12-4 and TRBJ2-4; maybe TRBD1 (6 bases). The CDR3 runs to 16 residues. Trimming removed 2 bases at V and 2 bases at J, with 13 bases between. CDR3 DNA sequence: TGTGCCAGCAGTTTAAGTGGGGGCAAATCCAAAAACATTCAGTACTTC. Protein product: CASSLSGGKSKNIQYF.

V gene TRBV6-1 combines with J gene TRBJ1-4; no definite D call. The germline CDR1 and CDR2 sequences are MNHNS and SASEGT. The CDR3 has 14 residues. The V gene lost 3 bases and the J gene lost 4 bases, with 9 bases spanning the gap. The CDR3 here is CASSENRNNEKLFF. DNA for the CDR3: TGTGCCAGCAGTGAGAACAGAAATAATGAAAAACTGTTTTTT.

The rearrangement joins TRBV5-1 to TRBJ2-3; tentative D call: TRBD2 (6 bases). Between the trimmed V and J ends, which lost 1 base and 2 bases, there was a span of 14 bases. The CDR3 has 16 amino acids. The germline CDR1 and CDR2 sequences are SGHRS and YFSETQ. The CDR3 protein is CASSLIGRGNTDTQYF. The CDR3, as DNA: TGCGCCAGCAGCTTGATTGGCCGGGGGAACACAGATACGCAGTATTTT.

This clonotype appeared a few times. The CDR3 loop is CATSDRVNHEQFF. The DNA of the CDR3 is TGTGCCACCAGTGACAGGGTTAATCATGAGCAGTTCTTC. The chain links TRBV24-1 to TRBJ2-1, with D possibly being TRBD1 (5 bases). V lost 4 bases and J lost 8, with 11 bases in between. This CDR3 comprises 13 residues. Per germline, CDR1 KGHDR and CDR2 SFDVKD.

The gene calls are TRBV2 and TRBJ2-5; 7 bases line up with TRBD1. The germline gives CDR1 SNHLY, CDR2 FYNNEI. CDR3 length: 16 amino acids. V dropped 7 bases and J dropped 2; count of bases not matched to a gene: 13. CDR3 sequence (DNA): TGTGCCAGCACCCCGTCGAGTATGACAGGGCAAGAGACCCAGTACTTC. Translation: CASTPSSMTGQETQYF.

A note on this clonotype: The junction does not match germline at one end; this may be a read error. The chain recombines TRBV4-2 with TRBJ2-5, with 8 bases aligning to TRBD1. The CDR3 spans 15 residues. Germline V gene data show CDR1 as LGHNA and CDR2 as YNFKEQ. The CDR3 region is CAGSQATGDVETQYF. For the CDR3, the DNA is TGTGCCGGCAGCCAAGCGACAGGGGACGTGGAGACCCAGTACTTC.

This clonotype came up once. The chain combines TRBV2 with TRBJ2-7; possibly TRBD2 for D (6 bases). Germline values: CDR1 SNHLY, CDR2 FYNNEI. V dropped 7 bases and J dropped 7 bases, with 23 bases sitting between them. This CDR3 has 15 residues. The CDR3 spells CASKGGASSYNEQYF. CDR3 nucleotide sequence: TGTGCCAGCAAAGGCGGGGCAAGCTCCTACAATGAGCAGTACTTC.

The chain links TRBV20-1 to TRBJ1-1; D uncertain. The V end was cut by 7 bases, the J end by 6 bases, with 9 bases between. Germline lookup yields CDR1 DFQATT and CDR2 SNEGSKA (reference sequence). CDR3 size: 10 residues. For the CDR3, the DNA is TGCAGTGTCAATGTTGCTGAAGCTTTCTTT. Translating gives CSVNVAEAFF.

J is TRBJ2-3 and V is TRBV28, with a weak D call TRBD1 (8 bases). Germline V lookup: CDR1 MDHEN, CDR2 SYDVKM. Trimming removed 3 bases at V and 6 bases at J, with 28 bases between. This CDR3 is 19 amino acids long. CDR3 loop: CASSFRSGKGTGPLDTQYF. CDR3 in DNA: TGTGCCAGCAGTTTCCGCAGCGGGAAGGGGACAGGACCCCTGGATACGCAGTATTTT.

The V call is TRBV12-3 or TRBV12-4, the J call TRBJ2-6; 7 positions match TRBD2. V trimming: 6 bases; J trimming: 0 bases; junction bases outside the gene matches: 8. This CDR3 spans 17 amino acids. This chain's CDR3 is CASSPGTTRSGANVLTF. CDR3 in DNA: TGTGCCAGCAGCCCAGGGACTACTCGCTCTGGGGCCAACGTCCTGACTTTC.

The CDR3 DNA sequence: TGTGCCAGCAGCGTAGAGTGGGAGTACGCTGAAGCTTTCTTT. Protein sequence: CASSVEWEYAEAFF. The V gene is TRBV9, the J gene TRBJ1-1; D remains unclear. The CDR3 loop spans 14 amino acids. Trimming shortened V by 0 bases and J by 6 bases, and 12 bases separated the two germline ends. Germline V lookup: CDR1 SGDLS, CDR2 YYNGEE.